This T cell receptor beta chain was found in a study of cytomegalovirus exposure and HLA in healthy donors. PCR used 60 Vbeta primers and 13 Jbeta primers. Some clones are missing from TCRdb's copy, which holds only in-frame ones; the method was immunoSEQ multiplex PCR. The data hold 130,000 to 150,000 clones, with 70% to 80% observed a single time. Though nominally healthy at sampling, donors likely had unrecorded immune exposures. This clone was recorded a few times. The CDR3 covers 16 residues. Germline values: CDR1 SEHNR, CDR2 FQNEAQ (reference sequence). Deletions cut 7 bases from V and 7 bases from J, with 24 bases between.

The sequenced material came from PBMCs. The source of this sequence is a male donor in good health and CMV-seronegative. V usage is TRBV7-9 and J usage is TRBJ2-3; D is uncertain. CDR3 residues: CASTPLLASGLNTQYF. The CDR3 nucleotides read TGTGCCAGCACCCCCCTGCTGGCTAGTGGGTTGAATACGCAGTATTTT.